This TCR beta chain is drawn from a study of T cell repertoires in ileal Crohn's disease (dated by TCRdb to between 2017 and 2020). With regard to the full study: At the time of surgery, about a third of patients were active smokers, and the median duration of disease was approximately eight years. Every patient underwent surgery because of a complication, which was stricturing disease in 61% of cases and penetrating disease in roughly 39%. Roughly half of the patients were given postoperative therapy, with 11 receiving thiopurines and some 19 receiving anti-TNF agents. A prospective multicentre cohort supplied the 50 or so Crohn's disease patients whose TCR repertoires were analysed. The study ran alongside a multicentre cohort designed to identify predictors of early endoscopic recurrence after ileocolonic resection. Endoscopic postoperative recurrence was defined by a Rutgeerts score above i0. A total of roughly 170 mucosal samples from around 57 patients were sequenced, collected from several sites on the surgical specimen and at postoperative endoscopy.

CDR1 and CDR2 are drawn from the germline V gene: SGHAT, FQNNGV. The CDR3 starts with the cysteine, ends with the phenylalanine, and has 16 residues. Here the CDR3 DNA is all that survives: 48 bases in frame from base 1. The V end loses 10 bases and the J end loses 5 bases, and a stretch of 25 bases separates them. Adults with ileal or ileocolonic Crohn's disease and an indication for ileocolonic resection were eligible for inclusion. Whole ileal mucosal biopsies were kept frozen at -80 degrees C prior to DNA extraction. Genomic DNA was extracted from frozen whole biopsies with a TRizol-based method and quantified on a NanoDrop 2000 spectrophotometer. Comments on this clone: The antigen it binds to is not known. Base qualities are not provided; no much larger clone lies one nucleotide away.

Study-level results and caveats: Only a subgroup of patients, of unstated size, had their mucosal CD4 and CD8 T cells sorted and sequenced. Higher percentages of high-frequency clones at the time of surgery were linked to endoscopic recurrence, and every patient with clonality above 26.8% (18/57) had recurrence. Compared with CD4 T cells, sorted CD8 T cells held more high-frequency clones, which suggests that the mucosal expansions were mostly CD8. Compared with non-smokers, patients who were active smokers at surgery showed a significantly higher proportion of clonal expansions (about 25% vs 18%, p=0.02).

Five hundred nanograms of biopsy DNA per sample were submitted for commercial TCRB immunosequencing. Adaptive Biotechnology amplified CDR3 regions from genomic DNA with a two-step multiplex PCR that controlled for amplification bias. Primers covering every V and J gene segment were used in the first PCR, while barcodes and Illumina adapters were added in the second PCR. CDR3 libraries were sequenced on an Illumina instrument. Turning to the authors' computational methods: Vendor-provided pipelines were combined with custom analysis of raw data in R/Bioconductor under R version 3.3.0. Clonality, ranging from 0 to 1, was calculated as the inverse of the normalised Shannon entropy of all productive clones. High-frequency clones were defined as the repertoire share of the top 100 clones, retaining only clones passing a 95% confidence test. The Simpson index measured repertoire diversity, and the Morisita-Horn index measured overlap between samples. TCRdb took this table from immuneACCESS and kept in-frame rearrangements with V and J called. Such tables lack part of the clones; where checked against another copy, unresolved V genes explain under half of the gap, and the rest is unexplained. V and J calls and clone size follow that table, whereas D and trimming were derived from the DNA. This sample lists 9,500 to 15,000 clones; around three quarters were detected once. 4.5% of the sample comes from the top ten.

Recombination connected TRBV11-2 to TRBJ2-3; the D gene is perhaps TRBD1, on 6 matching bases. The sample consisted of ileal tissue. The receptor was derived from an adult with Crohn's disease. The DNA is TGTGCCAACCTCCCCTGGACAGAACCTCTCAAAGATACGCAGTATTTT. Its translation is CANLPWTEPLKDTQYF.